Detailed here is one TCR beta chain. The method was immunoSEQ multiplex PCR; TCRdb's version includes in-frame clones alone and lacks a portion of them. Here the sample spans over 55,000 clones, 82% being singletons. This sample stems from a study of blood T cell repertoires in COVID-19. In the study overall: The origin of the acute and convalescent COVID-19 samples was the United States, Italy and Spain.

This CDR3 is built from 16 residues. The trim removed 6 bases at V and 0 bases at J, leaving 10 bases unmatched. Germline V gene lookup returns CDR1 SGHTA and CDR2 FQGNSA. Sample: peripheral blood. The chain recombines TRBV7-2 with TRBJ1-2, with 7 bases matching TRBD1. The source is a woman aged 80 or over with acute or convalescent COVID-19. CDR3 DNA sequence: TGTGCCAGCAGGTCCGGACGTAGGGGGCCTAACTATGGCTACACCTTC. It codes for CASRSGRRGPNYGYTF.